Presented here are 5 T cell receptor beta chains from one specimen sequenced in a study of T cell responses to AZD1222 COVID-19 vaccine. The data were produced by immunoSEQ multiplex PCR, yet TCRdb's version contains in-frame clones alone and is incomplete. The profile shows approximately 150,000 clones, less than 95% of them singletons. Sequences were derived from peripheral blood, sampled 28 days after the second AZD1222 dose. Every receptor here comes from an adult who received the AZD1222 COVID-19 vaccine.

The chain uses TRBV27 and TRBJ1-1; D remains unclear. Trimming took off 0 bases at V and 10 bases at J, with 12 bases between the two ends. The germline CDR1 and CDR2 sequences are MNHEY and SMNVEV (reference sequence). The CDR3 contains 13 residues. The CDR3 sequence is CASSLSRTSVAFF. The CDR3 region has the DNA TGTGCCAGCAGTTTATCCCGGACGAGTGTAGCTTTCTTT.

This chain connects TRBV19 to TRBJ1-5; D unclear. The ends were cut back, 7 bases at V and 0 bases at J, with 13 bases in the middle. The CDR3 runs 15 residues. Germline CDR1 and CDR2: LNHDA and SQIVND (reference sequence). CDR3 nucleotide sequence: TGTGCCAGTACTGATAGTAGTGGTAGCAATCAGCCCCAGCATTTT. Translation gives CASTDSSGSNQPQHF.

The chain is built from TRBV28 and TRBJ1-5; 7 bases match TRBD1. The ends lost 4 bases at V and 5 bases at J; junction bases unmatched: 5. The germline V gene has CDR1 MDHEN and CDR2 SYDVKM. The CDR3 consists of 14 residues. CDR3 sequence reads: CASSYTGVDQPQHF. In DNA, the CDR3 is TGTGCCAGCAGTTACACAGGGGTGGATCAGCCCCAGCATTTT.

CDR3 protein: CASSKFYKSAPSYEQYF. CDR3 coding DNA: TGTGCCAGCAGCAAATTCTACAAGTCTGCTCCCTCCTACGAGCAGTACTTC. The gene calls are TRBV21-1 and TRBJ2-7. TRBV21-1 is listed as a pseudogene. The length of the CDR3 is 17 residues.

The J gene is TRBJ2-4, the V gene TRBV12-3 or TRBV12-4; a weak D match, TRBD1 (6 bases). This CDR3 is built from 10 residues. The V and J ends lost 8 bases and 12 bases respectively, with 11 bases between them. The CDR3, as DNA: TGTGCCAGCGGATCAGGGGATCAGTACTTC. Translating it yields CASGSGDQYF.